The 14 T cell receptor beta chains given below trace back to one sample, sequenced in a study of shared clonotypes between healthy human individuals. TCRdb keeps only in-frame clones here, not all; method: immunoSEQ multiplex PCR. The table includes 780,000 or so clones, 55% to 75% detected once. Sequencing was done on a sample of memory CD4+ T cells sorted from blood. Subset in this sample: CD45RA-negative fraction. These receptor sequences come from a woman younger than 45 in good health.

This clone has only a few counts. V is TRBV28 and J is TRBJ2-7; 13 bases are a match to TRBD2. V shed 6 bases, J shed 5 bases, and the junction held 7 bases outside the gene matches. The CDR3 has 15 amino acids. Germline loops: CDR1 MDHEN, CDR2 SYDVKM. The CDR3 coding sequence is TGTGCCAGCAGAACAGGACTAGCGGGAGTCCACGAGCAGTACTTC. It is translated as CASRTGLAGVHEQYF. Looking up the rest from reference TRBV28 and TRBJ2-7 gives the full variable domain: DVKVTQSSRYLVKRTGEKVFLECVQDMDHENMFWYRQDPGLGLRLIYFSYDVKMKEKGDIPEGYSVSREKKERFSLILESASTNQTSMYLCASRTGLAGVHEQYFGPGTRLTVT.

The rearrangement joins TRBV27 to TRBJ2-7; the match to TRBD2 covers 9 bases. Trimming at V came to 6 bases and at J to 3 bases, leaving 12 bases not matched to a gene. Germline V gene lookup returns CDR1 MNHEY and CDR2 SMNVEV (reference sequence). The CDR3 has 16 residues. CDR3 loop: CASRRVGAGGHYEQYF. The CDR3 DNA reads TGTGCCAGCAGACGGGTCGGCGCGGGAGGGCACTACGAGCAGTACTTC.

V and J are TRBV18 and TRBJ2-7; TRBD1 is a possible D gene (5 bases). Germline CDR1 is KGHSH and CDR2 is LQKENI. V was cut by 6 bases and J by 1 base, with 10 bases left in between. The CDR3 covers 13 residues. The CDR3 DNA follows: TGTGCCAGCTCGACAGACCCGTCCTACGAGCAGTACTTC. Translated, it gives CASSTDPSYEQYF.

This clone was detected many times. The chain couples TRBV4-1 to TRBJ2-4, with 7 bases matching TRBD1. CDR1 and CDR2 (germline): MGHRA, YSYEKL. With V trimmed by 4 bases and J by 3 bases, 6 bases remained unmatched. There are 15 residues in the CDR3. CDR3 sequence reads: CASSLTDRVKNIQYF. CDR3 DNA sequence: TGCGCCAGCAGCCTAACCGACAGGGTCAAAAACATTCAGTACTTC.

This clone was seen more than once but under ten times. V usage is TRBV7-9 and J usage is TRBJ2-1; D gene ambiguous. The CDR3 spans 13 residues. The germline V and J ends were trimmed by 1 base and 8 bases, with 9 bases remaining between them. Germline V lookup: CDR1 SEHNR, CDR2 FQNEAQ (reference sequence). The CDR3 region is CASSLGAIHEQFF. As DNA, the CDR3 is TGTGCCAGCAGCTTAGGGGCTATACATGAGCAGTTCTTC.

The chain links TRBV12-1 to TRBJ2-5; no DNA check was done on the table's D call, TRBD2. TRBV12-1 is shown as a pseudogene. This CDR3 region has 15 residues. The CDR3 DNA reads as TGTGCCAGCAGCCGGAGCGGGGGAGGAGGAGAGACCCAGTACTTC. Its protein is CASSRSGGGGETQYF.

The V call is TRBV19, the J call TRBJ2-5; the D gene is possibly TRBD2 (7 bases). The V gene's germline CDR1 is LNHDA and CDR2 SQIVND (reference sequence). V lost 3 bases, J lost 5 bases, and 25 bases lay in between. The CDR3 loop spans 18 amino acids. DNA for the CDR3: TGTGCCAGTAGTATTAGGGGGGGGTCAGTGGATACGGCGGAGACCCAGTACTTC. Protein product: CASSIRGGSVDTAETQYF.

Worth noting for this clone: This may be a read error: a much more frequent sequence differs by one nucleotide. Additional DNA sequences in this sample encode the identical CDR3. The chain links TRBV5-1 to TRBJ2-1; 7 bases are a match to TRBD2. The CDR3 sequence is 15 residues long. CDR1 and CDR2 from the germline V gene are SGHRS and YFSETQ. The V segment lost 2 bases and the J segment 1 base; nucleotides outside the gene matches: 3. The CDR3 loop reads CASSLSSGSYNEQFF. The CDR3 DNA reads as TGCGCCAGCAGCTTAAGTAGCGGGTCCTACAATGAGCAGTTCTTC.

This clone was picked up one time. Within the sample, other DNA sequences also encode this same CDR3. The chain recombines TRBV19 with TRBJ1-5; D uncertain. In germline, CDR1 is LNHDA, CDR2 SQIVND (reference sequence). The CDR3 has 13 residues. V lost 2 bases and J 5 bases, leaving 7 bases between the germline ends. The CDR3: CASSITEDQPQHF. CDR3 coding DNA: TGTGCCAGTAGTATAACAGAAGATCAGCCCCAGCATTTT.

This clone showed up just a few times. The chain is built from TRBV18 and TRBJ2-2; D is ambiguous. Germline assignment: CDR1 KGHSH and CDR2 LQKENI. The CDR3 sequence is 17 residues long. Deletions cut 2 bases from V and 6 bases from J, with 19 bases between. CDR3 sequence reads: CASSPYPPAGGAGELFF. CDR3 in DNA: TGTGCCAGCTCACCATATCCCCCAGCCGGTGGGGCCGGGGAGCTGTTTTTT. Using reference TRBV18 and TRBJ2-2 for the parts outside the CDR3, the full variable domain is NAGVMQNPRHLVRRRGQEARLRCSPMKGHSHVYWYRQLPEEGLKFMVYLQKENIIDESGMPKERFSAEFPKEGPSILRIQQVVRGDSAAYFCASSPYPPAGGAGELFFGEGSRLTVL.

This CDR3 is CASSLGQGYEQFF. CDR3 nucleotide sequence: TGTGCCAGCAGCTTAGGGCAGGGCTATGAGCAGTTCTTC. The chain links TRBV7-9 to TRBJ2-1; a possible D gene is TRBD1 (5 bases). Trimming left V 1 base short and J 8 bases short, with 9 bases between. The length of the CDR3 is 13 residues. Germline V gene sequence: CDR1 SEHNR, CDR2 FQNEAQ (reference sequence).

V gene TRBV5-4 combines with J gene TRBJ1-2; tentatively, D is TRBD1 (6 bases). Germline CDR1 is SGHNT and CDR2 is YYREEE (reference sequence). The CDR3 is 15 residues long. V dropped 0 bases and J dropped 9 bases, with 18 bases sitting between them. CDR3 region: CASSLAGGGPRRYTF. The CDR3 region has the DNA TGTGCCAGCAGCTTGGCCGGGGGGGGGCCCCGGCGCTACACCTTC.

On this clone itself: At one boundary the junction diverges from the germline segment, which might be a read error. The chain employs TRBV7-2 and TRBJ2-7; perhaps TRBD1 as D (6 bases). The CDR3 totals 13 residues. CDR1 and CDR2 from the germline V gene are SGHTA and FQGNSA. CDR3 bases: TGTGCCAGCAGGTTAGACAGGTACTACGAGCAGTACTTC. Translation gives CASRLDRYYEQYF.

This chain connects TRBV18 to TRBJ1-2; a possible D gene is TRBD1 (5 bases). CDR3 length: 14 residues. Trimming removed 3 bases at V and 0 bases at J, with 8 bases between. Germline-derived CDR1 and CDR2 are KGHSH and LQKENI. CDR3 sequence: CASSPGQTNYGYTF. The CDR3 DNA is TGTGCCAGCTCACCGGGGCAGACTAACTATGGCTACACCTTC.